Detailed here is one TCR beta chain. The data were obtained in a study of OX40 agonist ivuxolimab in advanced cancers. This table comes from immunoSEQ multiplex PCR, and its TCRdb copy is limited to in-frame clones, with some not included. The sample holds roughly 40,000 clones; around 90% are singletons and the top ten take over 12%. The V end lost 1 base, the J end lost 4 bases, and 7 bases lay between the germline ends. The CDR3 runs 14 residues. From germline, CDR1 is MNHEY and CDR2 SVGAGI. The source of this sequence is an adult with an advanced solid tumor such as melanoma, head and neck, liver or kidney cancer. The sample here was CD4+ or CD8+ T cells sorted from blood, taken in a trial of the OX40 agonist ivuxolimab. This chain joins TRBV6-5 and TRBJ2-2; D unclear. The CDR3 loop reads CASSYWRTTGELFF. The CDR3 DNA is TGTGCCAGCAGTTACTGGCGTACCACCGGGGAGCTGTTTTTT.